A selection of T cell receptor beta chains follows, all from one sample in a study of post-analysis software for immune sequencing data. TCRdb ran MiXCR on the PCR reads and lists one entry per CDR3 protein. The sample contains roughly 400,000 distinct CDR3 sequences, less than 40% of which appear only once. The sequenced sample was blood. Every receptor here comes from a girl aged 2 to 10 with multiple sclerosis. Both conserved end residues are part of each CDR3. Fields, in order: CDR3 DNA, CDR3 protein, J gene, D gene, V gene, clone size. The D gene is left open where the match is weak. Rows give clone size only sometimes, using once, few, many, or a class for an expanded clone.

TGTGCCAGCTCACCGAAGACAGGGGACCAGCCCCAGCATTTT,CASSPKTGDQPQHF,TRBJ1-5,TRBD1,TRBV18,.
TGTGCCAGCAAGGGGGTCAGACCTACAGATACGCAGTATTTT,CASKGVRPTDTQYF,TRBJ2-3,.,TRBV7-2,.
TGCAGCGTTGAAACCCATACCTACAATGAGCAGTTCTTC,CSVETHTYNEQFF,TRBJ2-1,.,TRBV29-1,few
TGTGCCAGCAGTGACTTTTCACACAATGAGCAGTTCTTC,CASSDFSHNEQFF,TRBJ2-1,.,TRBV6-4,.
TGTGCCAGCAGTGGCACAGGGGGATTTGGCTACACCTTC,CASSGTGGFGYTF,TRBJ1-2,TRBD1,TRBV6-1,few
TGTGCCAGCAGCCCAGAGGGACAGGTGAACACTGAAGCTTTCTTT,CASSPEGQVNTEAFF,TRBJ1-1,TRBD1,TRBV9,few
TGCGCCAGCAGCCATGACCCGCTTGGCGATGAGCAGTTCTTC,CASSHDPLGDEQFF,TRBJ2-1,.,TRBV5-1,many
TGCAGCGTTGAAGATGGGGGCAGGAGGACTGAAGCTTTCTTT,CSVEDGGRRTEAFF,TRBJ1-1,.,TRBV29-1,few
TGTGCCAGCAGCTTAGCGCGGGAGGGATACAATGAGCAGTTCTTC,CASSLAREGYNEQFF,TRBJ2-1,TRBD2,TRBV11-1,.
TGCAGCGTTGAGCCTAGACACAATGAGCAGTTCTTC,CSVEPRHNEQFF,TRBJ2-1,.,TRBV29-1,.
TGTGCCAGCAGTTTTCAGGGGGCATCAAATCAGCCCCAGCATTTT,CASSFQGASNQPQHF,TRBJ1-5,TRBD1,TRBV12-3/TRBV12-4,.
TGCGCCAGCAGCTTGGACTTGCATCAGCCCCAGCATTTT,CASSLDLHQPQHF,TRBJ1-5,.,TRBV5-1,few
TGTGCCAGTAGTGCCCGGATGAGCACAGATACGCAGTATTTT,CASSARMSTDTQYF,TRBJ2-3,.,TRBV19,.
TGTGCCAGCAGCGGATCTAGCGGGTCTACCTACGAGCAGTACTTC,CASSGSSGSTYEQYF,TRBJ2-7,TRBD2,TRBV7-9,.
TGTGCCACCAGTGACACAACCGGCGGCGAACTCTACAATGAGCAGTTCTTC,CATSDTTGGELYNEQFF,TRBJ2-1,.,TRBV24-1,few
TGTGCCAGCTCACCTGGGCTGGGGGACACTGAAGCTTTCTTT,CASSPGLGDTEAFF,TRBJ1-1,.,TRBV18,.
TGTGCCAGCAGTTTATGGGAGGGGACAGGGGGAAACATTCAGTACTTC,CASSLWEGTGGNIQYF,TRBJ2-4,TRBD1,TRBV28,.
TGCAGTGCCCCAAAGGCACTAGCGGGAGACAATGAGCAGTTCTTC,CSAPKALAGDNEQFF,TRBJ2-1,TRBD2,TRBV20-1,.
TGTGCCAGCAGCTTAGGGGCGGGGTGGGGCACAGATACGCAGTATTTT,CASSLGAGWGTDTQYF,TRBJ2-3,.,TRBV7-2,.
TGCAGCGTTGAACATTGGGACAGGGGTAACTATGGCTACACCTTC,CSVEHWDRGNYGYTF,TRBJ1-2,TRBD1,TRBV29-1,.
TGTGCCAGCAGCCCGCCCCGAGGGGGAGTAGGTGGCATTCAGTACTTC,CASSPPRGGVGGIQYF,TRBJ2-4,.,TRBV7-2,.
TGCGCCAGCAGGTACCTCAGGTCCTATAATTCACCCCTCCACTTT,CASRYLRSYNSPLHF,TRBJ1-6,.,TRBV4-3,.
TGTGCCAGCAGCTTGGAGGGCGGGGTAGACGAGCAGTACTTC,CASSLEGGVDEQYF,TRBJ2-7,.,TRBV5-5,.
TGCAGCCTAAACCTTCGGCGGGAAGCTAGCACAGATACGCAGTATTTT,CSLNLRREASTDTQYF,TRBJ2-3,.,TRBV20-1,.
TGCAATGCTAGAGACCCCCATGCAGAGACCCAGTACTTC,CNARDPHAETQYF,TRBJ2-5,.,TRBV20-1,.
TGCGCCAGCAGCTCAAGCTCCACTCCTATGGGGCTCACAGATACGCAGTATTTT,CASSSSSTPMGLTDTQYF,TRBJ2-3,.,TRBV4-3,.
TGTGCCAGCACCTTAACACCTCAATCTCCGGCTTTCTTT,CASTLTPQSPAFF,TRBJ1-1,.,TRBV28,few
TGTGCCAGCAGCGACCAGGACAGATGGAACACTGAAGCTTTCTTT,CASSDQDRWNTEAFF,TRBJ1-1,.,TRBV7-3,.
TGTGCCAGCAGTGAAAGGTTGTGGCTCGCGAGCTCCTACGAGCAGTACTTC,CASSERLWLASSYEQYF,TRBJ2-7,.,TRBV2,few
TGCAGTGCCCGCGACAGGGCGTTCGCTGAAGCTTTCTTT,CSARDRAFAEAFF,TRBJ1-1,TRBD1,TRBV20-1,once
TGTGCCAGCAGCACACTCGGGACTAGCGGGAACAACGAGCAGTACTTC,CASSTLGTSGNNEQYF,TRBJ2-7,TRBD2,TRBV7-2,few
TGCGCCAGCAGCTTGCCCAGGGGGCAGGCCTACAATGAGCAGTTCTTC,CASSLPRGQAYNEQFF,TRBJ2-1,TRBD1,TRBV5-1,.
TGTGCCAGCAGCTCTTTTTCGACAGGGGTGGGCAATCAGCCCCAGCATTTT,CASSSFSTGVGNQPQHF,TRBJ1-5,TRBD1,TRBV7-2,few
TGTGCCAGCTCACCGGGGGACAGGGGGGTAGCCAAAAACATTCAGTACTTC,CASSPGDRGVAKNIQYF,TRBJ2-4,TRBD1,TRBV18,few
TGTGCCAGCAGTGCCCGACAGAAGAACTATGGCTACACCTTC,CASSARQKNYGYTF,TRBJ1-2,.,TRBV2,.
TGTGCCAGCAGCCAACGGGGCACAGATACGCAGTATTTT,CASSQRGTDTQYF,TRBJ2-3,.,TRBV7-3,.
TGTGCCAGCAGCCGCCCGGTGGGACGGGGAAGTAACACTGAAGCTTTCTTT,CASSRPVGRGSNTEAFF,TRBJ1-1,.,TRBV12-3/TRBV12-4,few